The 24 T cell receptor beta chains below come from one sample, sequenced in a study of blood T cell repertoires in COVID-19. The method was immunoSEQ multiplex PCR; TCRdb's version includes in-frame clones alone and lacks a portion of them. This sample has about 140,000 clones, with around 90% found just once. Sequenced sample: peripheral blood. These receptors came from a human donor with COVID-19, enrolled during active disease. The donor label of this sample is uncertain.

CDR3 protein: CAISEADRAYTF. DNA of the CDR3: TGTGCCATCAGTGAAGCCGACAGGGCCTACACCTTC. The V and J genes are TRBV10-3 and TRBJ1-2; TRBD1 matches 7 bases. CDR1 ENHRY and CDR2 SYGVKD come from the germline V gene. With V trimmed by 3 bases and J by 10 bases, 5 bases remained unmatched. This CDR3 has 12 amino acids.

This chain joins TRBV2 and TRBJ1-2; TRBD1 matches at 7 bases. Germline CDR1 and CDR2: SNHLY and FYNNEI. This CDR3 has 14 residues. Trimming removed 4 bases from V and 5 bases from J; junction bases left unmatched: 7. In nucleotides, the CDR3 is TGTGCCAGCAGTGGGGACAGCACCCTTTATGGCTACACCTTC. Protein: CASSGDSTLYGYTF.

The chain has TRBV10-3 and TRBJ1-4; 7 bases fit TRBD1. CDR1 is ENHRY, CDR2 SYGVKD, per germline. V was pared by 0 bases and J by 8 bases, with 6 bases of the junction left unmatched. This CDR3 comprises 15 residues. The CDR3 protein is CAISESRDSGEKLFF. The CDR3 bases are TGTGCCATCAGTGAGTCCCGGGACAGCGGGGAAAAACTGTTTTTT.

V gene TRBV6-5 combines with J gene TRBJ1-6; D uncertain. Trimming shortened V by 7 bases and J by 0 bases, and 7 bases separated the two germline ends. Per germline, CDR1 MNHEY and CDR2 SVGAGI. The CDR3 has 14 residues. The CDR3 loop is CASKAGSYNSPLHF. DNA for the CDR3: TGTGCCAGCAAAGCGGGCTCCTATAATTCACCCCTCCACTTT.

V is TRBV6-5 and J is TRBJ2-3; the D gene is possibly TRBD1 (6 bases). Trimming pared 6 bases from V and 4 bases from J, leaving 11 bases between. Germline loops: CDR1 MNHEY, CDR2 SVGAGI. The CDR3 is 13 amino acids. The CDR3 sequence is CASRVPGADTQYF. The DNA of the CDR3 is TGTGCCAGCAGGGTACCAGGGGCAGATACGCAGTATTTT.

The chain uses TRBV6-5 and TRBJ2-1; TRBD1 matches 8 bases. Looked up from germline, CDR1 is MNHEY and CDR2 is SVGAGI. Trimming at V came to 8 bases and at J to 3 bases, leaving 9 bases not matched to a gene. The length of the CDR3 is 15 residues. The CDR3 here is CASLPRTGRYNEQFF. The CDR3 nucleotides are TGTGCCAGCCTCCCCCGGACAGGGCGCTACAATGAGCAGTTCTTC.

CDR3 loop: CASTPTGGWTEAFF. CDR3 sequence (DNA): TGTGCCAGCACCCCGACAGGGGGCTGGACTGAAGCTTTCTTT. This chain connects TRBV27 to TRBJ1-1; TRBD1 agrees at 10 bases. Germline-derived CDR1 and CDR2 are MNHEY and SMNVEV (reference sequence). Losses at the gene ends were 7 bases for V and 5 bases for J; bases not matched to a gene: 7. This CDR3 has 14 amino acids.

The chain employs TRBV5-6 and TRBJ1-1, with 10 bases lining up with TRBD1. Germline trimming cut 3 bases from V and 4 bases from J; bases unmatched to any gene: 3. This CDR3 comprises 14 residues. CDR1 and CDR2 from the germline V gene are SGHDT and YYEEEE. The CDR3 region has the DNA TGTGCCAGCAGCTGGGACAGGGGTATCACTGAAGCTTTCTTT. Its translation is CASSWDRGITEAFF.

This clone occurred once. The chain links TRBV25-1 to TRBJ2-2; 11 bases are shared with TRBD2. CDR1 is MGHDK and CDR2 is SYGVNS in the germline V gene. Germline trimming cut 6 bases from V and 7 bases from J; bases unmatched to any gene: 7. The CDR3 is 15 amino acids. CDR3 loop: CASRVAGGPGGELFF. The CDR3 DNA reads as TGTGCCAGCAGAGTAGCGGGAGGGCCGGGCGGGGAGCTGTTTTTT.

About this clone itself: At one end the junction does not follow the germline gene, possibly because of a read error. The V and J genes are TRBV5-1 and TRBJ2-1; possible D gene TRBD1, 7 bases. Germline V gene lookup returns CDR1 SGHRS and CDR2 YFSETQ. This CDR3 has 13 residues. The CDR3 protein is CASSVEGTDRSLF. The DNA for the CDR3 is TGCGCCAGCAGCGTGGAGGGGACAGACAGGTCTCTCTTC.

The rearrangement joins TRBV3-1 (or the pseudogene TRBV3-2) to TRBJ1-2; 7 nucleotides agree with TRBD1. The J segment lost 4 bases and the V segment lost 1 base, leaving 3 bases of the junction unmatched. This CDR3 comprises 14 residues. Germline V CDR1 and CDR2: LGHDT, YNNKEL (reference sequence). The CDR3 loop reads CASSQARTGYGYTF. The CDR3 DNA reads TGTGCCAGCAGCCAAGCAAGGACAGGCTATGGCTACACCTTC.

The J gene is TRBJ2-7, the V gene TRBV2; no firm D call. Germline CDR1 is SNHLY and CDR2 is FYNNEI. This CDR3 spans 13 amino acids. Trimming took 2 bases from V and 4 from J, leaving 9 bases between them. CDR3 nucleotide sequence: TGTGCCAGCAGTGAACAGCTGAGGTACGAGCAGTACTTC. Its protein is CASSEQLRYEQYF.

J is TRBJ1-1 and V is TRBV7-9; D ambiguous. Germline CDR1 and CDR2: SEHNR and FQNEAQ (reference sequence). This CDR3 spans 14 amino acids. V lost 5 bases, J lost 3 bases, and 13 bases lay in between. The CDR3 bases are TGTGCCAGCAGCATCCCGAGTACCGACACTGAAGCTTTCTTT. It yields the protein CASSIPSTDTEAFF.

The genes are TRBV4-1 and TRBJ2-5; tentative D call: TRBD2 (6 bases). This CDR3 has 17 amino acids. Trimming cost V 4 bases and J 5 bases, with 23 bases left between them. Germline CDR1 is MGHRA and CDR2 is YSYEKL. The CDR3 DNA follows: TGCGCCAGCAGCCGCGTTTCTCCGGGACTTGGGGGGGAGACCCAGTACTTC. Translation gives CASSRVSPGLGGETQYF.

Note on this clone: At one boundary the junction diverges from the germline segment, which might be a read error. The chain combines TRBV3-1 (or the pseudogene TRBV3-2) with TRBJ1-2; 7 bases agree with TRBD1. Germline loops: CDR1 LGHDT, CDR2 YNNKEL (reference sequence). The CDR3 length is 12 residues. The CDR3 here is CASSLDRRSAFF. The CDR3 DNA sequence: TGTGCCAGCAGCCTGGACAGGCGGAGCGCTTTCTTC.

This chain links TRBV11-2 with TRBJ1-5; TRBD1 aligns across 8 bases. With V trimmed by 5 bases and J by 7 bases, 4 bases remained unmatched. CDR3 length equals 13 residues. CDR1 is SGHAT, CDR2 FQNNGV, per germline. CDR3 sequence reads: CASSQGAGQPQHF. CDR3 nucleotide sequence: TGTGCCAGCAGCCAGGGGGCAGGACAGCCCCAGCATTTT.

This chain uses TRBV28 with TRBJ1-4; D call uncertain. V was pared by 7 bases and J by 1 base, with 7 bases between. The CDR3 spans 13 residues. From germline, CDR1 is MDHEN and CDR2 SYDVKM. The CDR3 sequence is CASNSETNEKLFF. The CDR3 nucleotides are TGTGCCAGCAATAGCGAAACTAATGAAAAACTGTTTTTT.

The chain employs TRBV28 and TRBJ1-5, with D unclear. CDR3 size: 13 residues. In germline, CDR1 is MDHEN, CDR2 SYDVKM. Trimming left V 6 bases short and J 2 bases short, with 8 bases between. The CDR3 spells CASREIGNQPQHF. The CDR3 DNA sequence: TGTGCCAGCAGAGAGATCGGCAATCAGCCCCAGCATTTT.

CDR3 bases: TGTGCCAGTAGTACGATCAGGGGCTCCTATGGCTACACCTTC. Translation gives CASSTIRGSYGYTF. V usage is TRBV19 and J usage is TRBJ1-2, with a weak D call TRBD1 (6 bases). From germline, CDR1 is LNHDA and CDR2 SQIVND (reference sequence). CDR3 length: 14 residues. Trimming removed 4 bases from V and 4 bases from J, with 13 bases in between.

DNA of the CDR3: TGTGCCAGCAGCCGAGGAGGCGGGGGTACCTACAATGAGCAGTTCTTC. Encoded protein: CASSRGGGGTYNEQFF. The chain carries TRBV7-3 and TRBJ2-1; 7 bases match TRBD2. V was clipped by 5 bases and J by 2 bases; unmatched bases: 9. The CDR3 is made up of 16 amino acids. The germline V gene encodes CDR1 SGHTA and CDR2 FQGTGA.

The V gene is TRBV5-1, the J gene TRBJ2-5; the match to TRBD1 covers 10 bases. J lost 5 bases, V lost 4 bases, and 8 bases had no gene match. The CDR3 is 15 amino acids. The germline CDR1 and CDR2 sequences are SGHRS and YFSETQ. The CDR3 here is CASSGTTGGRETQYF. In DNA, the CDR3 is TGCGCCAGCAGCGGGACGACAGGGGGCCGGGAGACCCAGTACTTC.

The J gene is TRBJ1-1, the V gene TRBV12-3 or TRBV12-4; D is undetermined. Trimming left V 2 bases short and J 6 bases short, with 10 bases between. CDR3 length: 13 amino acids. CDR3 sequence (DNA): TGTGCCAGCAGTTTAACGGGGAGCGCTGAAGCTTTCTTT. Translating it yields CASSLTGSAEAFF.

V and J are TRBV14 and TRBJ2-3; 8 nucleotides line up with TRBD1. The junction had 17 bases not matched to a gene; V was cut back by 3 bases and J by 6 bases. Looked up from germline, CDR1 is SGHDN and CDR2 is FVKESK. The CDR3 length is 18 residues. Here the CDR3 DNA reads TGTGCCAGCAGCCACGCCTCGATCCGACAGGGGTCTGTTGATACGCAGTATTTT. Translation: CASSHASIRQGSVDTQYF.

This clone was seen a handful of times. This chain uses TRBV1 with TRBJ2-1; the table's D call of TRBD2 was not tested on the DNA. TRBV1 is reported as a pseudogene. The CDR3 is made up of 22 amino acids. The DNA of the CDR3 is TGCACCAGCAGCCAAGTGTTCAACTGGGGAAGGCAGCGGGAGTCTACCTACAATGAGCAGTTCTTC. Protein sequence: CTSSQVFNWGRQRESTYNEQFF.